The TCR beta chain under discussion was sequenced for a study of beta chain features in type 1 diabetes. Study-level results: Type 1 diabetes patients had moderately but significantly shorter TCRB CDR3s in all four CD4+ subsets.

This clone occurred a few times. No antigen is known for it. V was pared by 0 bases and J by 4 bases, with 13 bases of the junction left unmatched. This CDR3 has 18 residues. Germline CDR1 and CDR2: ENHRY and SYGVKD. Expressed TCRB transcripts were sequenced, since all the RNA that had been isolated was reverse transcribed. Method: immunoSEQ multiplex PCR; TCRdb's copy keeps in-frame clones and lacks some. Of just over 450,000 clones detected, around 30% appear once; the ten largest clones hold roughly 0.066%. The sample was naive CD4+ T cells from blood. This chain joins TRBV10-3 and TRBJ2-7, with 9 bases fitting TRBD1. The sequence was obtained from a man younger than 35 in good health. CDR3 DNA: TGTGCCATCAGTGAGTCGGATGGAGTTCGACAGGGGGAGTACGAGCAGTACTTC. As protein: CAISESDGVRQGEYEQYF.